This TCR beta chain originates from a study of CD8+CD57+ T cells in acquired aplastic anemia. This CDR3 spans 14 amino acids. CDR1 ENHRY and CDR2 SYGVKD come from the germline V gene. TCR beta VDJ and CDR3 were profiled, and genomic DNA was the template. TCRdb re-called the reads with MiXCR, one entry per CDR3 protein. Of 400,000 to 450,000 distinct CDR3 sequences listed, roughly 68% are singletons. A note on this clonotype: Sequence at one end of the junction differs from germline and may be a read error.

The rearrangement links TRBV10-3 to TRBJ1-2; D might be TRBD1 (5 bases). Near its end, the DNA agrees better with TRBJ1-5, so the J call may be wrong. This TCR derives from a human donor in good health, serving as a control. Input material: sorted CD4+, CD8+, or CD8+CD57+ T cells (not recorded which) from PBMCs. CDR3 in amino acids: CAISRDDGNQAQHF. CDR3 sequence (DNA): TGTGCCATCAGCAGGGATGATGGCAATCAGGCCCAGCATTTT.